The T cell receptor beta chain under discussion was sequenced for a study of CD8 T cells in Susac syndrome. The V gene lost 0 bases and the J gene lost 5 bases, with 18 bases spanning the gap. This CDR3 region has 17 residues. Germline CDR1 is SGDLS and CDR2 is YYNGEE. With random hexamers, roughly 0.5 to 1 ug RNA was reverse transcribed. MiXCR, run by TCRdb on the immunoSEQ multiplex PCR reads, gives a single entry per CDR3 protein. The profile shows 140,000 or so distinct CDR3 sequences, approximately 95% of them singletons. This rearrangement joins TRBV9 to TRBJ2-1, with D possibly being TRBD1 or TRBD2 (5 bases each). Sequencing used CD4+ T cells from PBMCs. This clonotype was sampled from a human donor with Susac syndrome. The CDR3 region has the DNA TGTGCCAGCAGCGTAGCTGGGGTAGGGGCCGGGGACAATGAGCAGTTCTTC. This encodes CASSVAGVGAGDNEQFF.